The 5 T cell receptor beta chains given below trace back to one sample, sequenced in a study of CD8 T cells in ankylosing spondylitis. TCRdb itself ran the 5' RACE reads through MiXCR, one entry per CDR3 protein. Of around 88,000 distinct CDR3 sequences listed, about 8.1% were seen once; the top ten hold 4.5% to 5.5%. The material sequenced was blood, either unsorted or a sorted T cell fraction (not recorded which). The receptors stem from a male donor with ankylosing spondylitis or in good health (not recorded which).

The chain couples TRBV11-2 to TRBJ2-5, with D unresolved. Looked up from germline, CDR1 is SGHAT and CDR2 is FQNNGV. The CDR3 totals 17 residues. V lost 0 bases, J lost 0 bases, and 14 bases lay in between. Here the CDR3 reads CASSLDQVRLYQETQYF. CDR3 bases: TGTGCCAGCAGCTTAGATCAGGTTAGACTGTACCAAGAGACCCAGTACTTC.

This clonotype was observed many times. The chain employs TRBV7-6 and TRBJ2-1; TRBD2 agrees at 12 bases. The CDR3 length is 16 residues. Germline trimming cut 4 bases from V and 7 bases from J; bases unmatched to any gene: 8. In germline, CDR1 is SGHVS, CDR2 FNYEAQ. The CDR3 coding sequence is TGTGCCAGCAGCTCGAGGACTAGCGGGGTACCGAATGAGCAGTTCTTC. Its protein is CASSSRTSGVPNEQFF.

This clonotype has at least ten counts. J is TRBJ2-3 and V is TRBV5-1; a possible D gene is TRBD2 (6 bases). This CDR3 is built from 14 residues. The germline V gene has CDR1 SGHRS and CDR2 YFSETQ. Trimming left V 4 bases short and J 4 bases short, with 13 bases between. The CDR3 nucleotides read TGCGCCAGCAGCCCAGGAGGGGCCTCAGATACGCAGTATTTT. Residues: CASSPGGASDTQYF.

This clonotype was counted many times. The gene calls are TRBV5-1 and TRBJ2-1; 14 bases line up with TRBD2. The CDR3 extends over 16 amino acids. V lost 4 bases and J lost 7; bases outside the gene matches: 7. Germline V gives CDR1 SGHRS, CDR2 YFSETQ. The CDR3: CASSPTSGGAGNEQFF. The CDR3 coding sequence is TGCGCCAGCAGCCCGACTAGCGGGGGGGCCGGGAATGAGCAGTTCTTC.

In this sample, this clonotype turned up many times. The chain links TRBV18 to TRBJ2-7, with D unclear. Germline loops: CDR1 KGHSH, CDR2 LQKENI. CDR3 size: 16 residues. V lost 3 bases, J lost 0 bases, and 15 bases lay in between. CDR3 residues: CASSPLSGYHSYEQYF. DNA for the CDR3: TGTGCCAGCTCACCCCTGTCGGGTTACCACTCCTACGAGCAGTACTTC.